The rows below give T cell receptor beta chains drawn from one sample of a study of blood T cells in healthy people across ages. In TCRdb, the 5' RACE reads were re-called with MiXCR into one record per CDR3 protein. The sample has more than 650,000 distinct CDR3 sequences; about 53% are singletons. The sequenced material came from blood. The receptors derive from an older man in good health. CDR3s include the opening cysteine and the closing phenylalanine or tryptophan. A D gene is named only where the DNA matches it firmly. The listing skips clone size in some rows; elsewhere it reads once, few, many or a size class.

V: TRBV7-2; size: NA; length: 14; J: TRBJ2-7; D: TRBD1; DNA: TGTGCCAGCAACCCGGACAGGTTCTCCTACGAGCAGTACTTC; CDR3: CASNPDRFSYEQYF
V: TRBV18; size: NA; length: 13; J: TRBJ1-1; D: NA; DNA: TGTGCCAGCTCAAATCAGGTAGACACTGAAGCTTTCTTT; CDR3: CASSNQVDTEAFF
V: TRBV4-2; size: NA; length: 16; J: TRBJ2-2; D: NA; DNA: TGTGCCAGCAGCCGAACAAGGGGGGAAGGTACCGGGGAGCTGTTTTTT; CDR3: CASSRTRGEGTGELFF
V: TRBV12-3/TRBV12-4; size: NA; length: 17; J: TRBJ1-4; D: NA; DNA: TGTGCCAGCAGTCCAGCAAATCGGCAGGGCGGTAATGAAAAACTGTTTTTT; CDR3: CASSPANRQGGNEKLFF
V: TRBV20-1; size: NA; length: 15; J: TRBJ2-5; D: TRBD1; DNA: TGCAGTGCTAGTACCCCCAGGGGGCGCGGAGAGACCCAGTACTTC; CDR3: CSASTPRGRGETQYF
V: TRBV9; size: few; length: 15; J: TRBJ2-1; D: TRBD2; DNA: TGTGCCAGCAGCGTAGTGGCTAGCGGGTTACCCCAGCAGTTCTTC; CDR3: CASSVVASGLPQQFF
V: TRBV7-2; size: NA; length: 14; J: TRBJ2-7; D: TRBD1; DNA: TGTGCCAGCAGCTCCGGGACAGGCTTGGGCGAGCAGTACTTC; CDR3: CASSSGTGLGEQYF
V: TRBV20-1; size: NA; length: 14; J: TRBJ2-7; D: NA; DNA: TGCAGTGCTAGAGACCCGCTTGGAACCTACGAGCAGTACTTC; CDR3: CSARDPLGTYEQYF
V: TRBV20-1; size: NA; length: 13; J: TRBJ1-1; D: NA; DNA: TGCAGTGCTATCTGGAGCATGAACACTGAAGCTTTCTTT; CDR3: CSAIWSMNTEAFF
V: TRBV7-9; size: NA; length: 17; J: TRBJ2-5; D: NA; DNA: TGTGCCAGCAGCTTACGGGTCCTCCCCTCGGCCCAAGAGACCCAGTACTTC; CDR3: CASSLRVLPSAQETQYF
V: TRBV20-1; size: NA; length: 15; J: TRBJ2-7; D: NA; DNA: TGCAGTGCTAGAGTCCCGGGACGGGGAGCCTACGAGCAGTACTTC; CDR3: CSARVPGRGAYEQYF
V: TRBV12-3/TRBV12-4; size: NA; length: 16; J: TRBJ2-1; D: TRBD1; DNA: TGTGCCAGCAGGCCTCCCTCCGGGACAGGGGGGAATGAGCAGTTCTTC; CDR3: CASRPPSGTGGNEQFF
V: TRBV5-1; size: NA; length: 14; J: TRBJ2-3; D: NA; DNA: TGCGCCAGCAGCTTGGGCACTAGGGCGAATACGCAGTATTTT; CDR3: CASSLGTRANTQYF
V: TRBV7-9; size: NA; length: 15; J: TRBJ1-5; D: NA; DNA: TGTGCCAGCAGCCGCGACGGAAATAGCAATCAGCCCCAGCATTTT; CDR3: CASSRDGNSNQPQHF
V: TRBV25-1; size: NA; length: 17; J: TRBJ1-2; D: TRBD1; DNA: TGTGCCAGCAGTGAATACGGCAGGGGGCATGGAAAATATGGCTACACCTTC; CDR3: CASSEYGRGHGKYGYTF
V: TRBV20-1; size: NA; length: 13; J: TRBJ2-7; D: TRBD1; DNA: TGCAGTGCTGGGACAGGGGGCAGGGACGAGCAGTACTTC; CDR3: CSAGTGGRDEQYF
V: TRBV10-3; size: few; length: 13; J: TRBJ2-1; D: NA; DNA: TGTGCCATCAGTGGGCAGGAAGTAAGTGAGCAGTTCTTC; CDR3: CAISGQEVSEQFF
V: TRBV6-6; size: few; length: 13; J: TRBJ2-7; D: TRBD1; DNA: TGTGCCAGCAGTGGACAGGACACCTACGAGCAGTACTTC; CDR3: CASSGQDTYEQYF
V: TRBV12-3/TRBV12-4; size: few; length: 15; J: TRBJ2-5; D: TRBD1; DNA: TGTGCCAGCAGGATTGACAGGGGCCGTCAAGAGACCCAGTACTTC; CDR3: CASRIDRGRQETQYF
V: TRBV29-1; size: NA; length: 13; J: TRBJ1-2; D: NA; DNA: TGCAGCGTAGAGACAGCTTTGAAGTATGGCTACACCTTC; CDR3: CSVETALKYGYTF
V: TRBV21-1; size: NA; length: 19; J: TRBJ1-1; D: NA; DNA: TGTGCCAGCAACAAAGGATTGTACAAGCCCAGGGGCTCCAACACTGAAGCTTTCTTT; CDR3: CASNKGLYKPRGSNTEAFF
V: TRBV30; size: NA; length: 13; J: TRBJ2-7; D: TRBD2; DNA: TGTGCCGGGGCGAGTAGCGGGAGTCACGAGCAGTACTTC; CDR3: CAGASSGSHEQYF
V: TRBV20-1; size: once; length: 16; J: TRBJ2-2; D: TRBD2; DNA: TGCAGTGCTAGAGATCTCGGCGGGAGGGACACCGGGGAGCTGTTTTTT; CDR3: CSARDLGGRDTGELFF
V: TRBV12-3/TRBV12-4; size: few; length: 16; J: TRBJ2-5; D: TRBD2; DNA: TGTGCCAGCAGTTCCAGGGGACTAGCGGGAGTGGAGACCCAGTACTTC; CDR3: CASSSRGLAGVETQYF
V: TRBV27; size: NA; length: 15; J: TRBJ1-5; D: TRBD1; DNA: TGTGCCAGCAGTCGGGACAGGGTGGGGAATCAGCCCCAGCATTTT; CDR3: CASSRDRVGNQPQHF
V: TRBV7-9; size: once; length: 16; J: TRBJ2-2; D: NA; DNA: TGTGCCAGCAGCTTAGCCGGGACTTCAGCTACCGGGGAGCTGTTTTTT; CDR3: CASSLAGTSATGELFF
V: TRBV7-2; size: few; length: 16; J: TRBJ2-4; D: TRBD2; DNA: TGTGCCAGCAGCGCCAAACTAGCGGGAGGGGGTGTCGTTCAGTACTTC; CDR3: CASSAKLAGGGVVQYF
V: TRBV6-1; size: NA; length: 14; J: TRBJ2-3; D: TRBD1; DNA: TGTGCCAGCAGCCCGGGACAGGGGGTCAGATACGCGTATTTT; CDR3: CASSPGQGVRYAYF
V: TRBV9; size: NA; length: 12; J: TRBJ2-3; D: NA; DNA: TGTGCCAGCAGCATGGGAGAAGATACGCAGTATTTT; CDR3: CASSMGEDTQYF
V: TRBV12-3/TRBV12-4; size: NA; length: 15; J: TRBJ1-1; D: NA; DNA: TGTGCCAGCATTCCTTTCGGGACAAGAAACACTGAAGCTTTCTTT; CDR3: CASIPFGTRNTEAFF
V: TRBV25-1; size: NA; length: 12; J: TRBJ1-1; D: NA; DNA: TGTGCCAGCAGCGGGGTTCTCACTGAAGCTTTCTTT; CDR3: CASSGVLTEAFF
V: TRBV5-1; size: NA; length: 16; J: TRBJ2-2; D: TRBD1; DNA: TGCGCCAGCAGCTTGACAGGGGGCGCGAACACCGGGGAGCTGTTTTTT; CDR3: CASSLTGGANTGELFF
V: TRBV3-1; size: NA; length: 15; J: TRBJ1-1; D: TRBD1; DNA: TGTGCCAGCAGCCTACAGACAGGGATGAACACTGAAGCTTTCTTT; CDR3: CASSLQTGMNTEAFF
V: TRBV3-1; size: NA; length: 15; J: TRBJ2-7; D: NA; DNA: TGTGCCAGCAGCCAAGTGCCGGGCGGACCCTACGAGCAGTACTTC; CDR3: CASSQVPGGPYEQYF
V: TRBV9; size: few; length: 14; J: TRBJ2-1; D: NA; DNA: TGTGCCAGCAGCGTCGGAGGGACCTACAATGAGCAGTTCTTC; CDR3: CASSVGGTYNEQFF
V: TRBV2; size: many; length: 16; J: TRBJ2-5; D: TRBD2; DNA: TGTGCCAGCAGTGAACGGTACGGGAGGGCCGAGGAGACCCAGTACTTC; CDR3: CASSERYGRAEETQYF
V: TRBV11-2; size: NA; length: 11; J: TRBJ1-2; D: NA; DNA: TGTGCCAGCAGCGCAAGAGGGGTTACCACCTTC; CDR3: CASSARGVTTF
V: TRBV7-2; size: NA; length: 12; J: TRBJ1-4; D: NA; DNA: TGTGCCAGCAGCTTCCCAGGGGAAAAACTGTTTTTT; CDR3: CASSFPGEKLFF
V: TRBV2; size: NA; length: 13; J: TRBJ2-3; D: NA; DNA: TGTGCCTCCACGGCAGAGAGCACAGATACGCAGTATTTT; CDR3: CASTAESTDTQYF
V: TRBV6-4; size: few; length: 14; J: TRBJ2-2; D: NA; DNA: TGTGCCAGCAGTGATTCTAGCCACACCGGGGAGCTGTTTTTT; CDR3: CASSDSSHTGELFF
V: TRBV9; size: NA; length: 15; J: TRBJ2-3; D: TRBD2; DNA: TGTGCCAGCAGCGTAGTGGCTAGCGGTCCCGATACGCAGTATTTT; CDR3: CASSVVASGPDTQYF
V: TRBV24-1; size: NA; length: 15; J: TRBJ2-5; D: NA; DNA: TGTGCCACCAGTGATTTATGGGAAGACCAAGAGACCCAGTACTTC; CDR3: CATSDLWEDQETQYF
V: TRBV5-4; size: NA; length: 15; J: TRBJ1-2; D: NA; DNA: TGTGCCAGCAGCCCGGAAACAGGGTTGGGCTATGGCTACACCTTC; CDR3: CASSPETGLGYGYTF
V: TRBV3-1; size: NA; length: 15; J: TRBJ2-1; D: NA; DNA: TGTGCCAGCAGCCGGACGGACAGCCCCTACAATGAGCAGTTCTTC; CDR3: CASSRTDSPYNEQFF
V: TRBV2; size: NA; length: 17; J: TRBJ2-3; D: TRBD1; DNA: TGTGCCAGCAGTGATCCCCCTGGGACAGATTGGACAGATACGCAGTATTTT; CDR3: CASSDPPGTDWTDTQYF